This T cell receptor (beta chain) originates from a study of T cells after posttransplantation cyclophosphamide. This clone came up a few times. The antigen remains undetermined. V shed 6 bases, J shed 6 bases, and the junction held 6 bases outside the gene matches. The germline gives CDR1 MNHEY, CDR2 SVGEGT. The CDR3 covers 16 residues. Study outcomes and limitations: Recipient CMV seropositivity and CMV reactivation strongly tracked TRB clonality. Donor CD8+ memory clones often dominated recipient blood repertoires at later times.

The repertoire was sequenced with immunoSEQ multiplex PCR; TCRdb's copy has only in-frame clones and lacks some. The data list 30,000 to 35,000 clones, none observed once; 6% to 8.5% falls to the top ten. The receptor was isolated from a woman aged 45-65 years in good health and a related stem cell transplant donor. The specimen was PBMCs. The J gene is TRBJ2-4, the V gene TRBV6-2 or TRBV6-3, with 15 bases matching TRBD2. In DNA form, the CDR3 reads TGTGCCAGCAGGGCCGGACTAGCGGGAGGGAGAAACATTCAGTACTTC. Amino acid sequence: CASRAGLAGGRNIQYF.